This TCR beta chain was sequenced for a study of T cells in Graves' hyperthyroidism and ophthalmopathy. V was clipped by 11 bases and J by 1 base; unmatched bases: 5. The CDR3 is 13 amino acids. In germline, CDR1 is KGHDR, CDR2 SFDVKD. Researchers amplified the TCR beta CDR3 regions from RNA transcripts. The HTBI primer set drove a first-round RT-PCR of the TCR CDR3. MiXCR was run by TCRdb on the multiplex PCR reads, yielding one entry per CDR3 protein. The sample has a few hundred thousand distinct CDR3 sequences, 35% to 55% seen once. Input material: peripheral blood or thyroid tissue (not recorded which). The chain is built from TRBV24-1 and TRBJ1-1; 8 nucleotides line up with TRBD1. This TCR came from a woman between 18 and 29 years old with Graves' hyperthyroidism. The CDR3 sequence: CASGQGSNTEAFF. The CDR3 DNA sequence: TGTGCCAGTGGACAGGGATCGAACACTGAAGCTTTCTTT.